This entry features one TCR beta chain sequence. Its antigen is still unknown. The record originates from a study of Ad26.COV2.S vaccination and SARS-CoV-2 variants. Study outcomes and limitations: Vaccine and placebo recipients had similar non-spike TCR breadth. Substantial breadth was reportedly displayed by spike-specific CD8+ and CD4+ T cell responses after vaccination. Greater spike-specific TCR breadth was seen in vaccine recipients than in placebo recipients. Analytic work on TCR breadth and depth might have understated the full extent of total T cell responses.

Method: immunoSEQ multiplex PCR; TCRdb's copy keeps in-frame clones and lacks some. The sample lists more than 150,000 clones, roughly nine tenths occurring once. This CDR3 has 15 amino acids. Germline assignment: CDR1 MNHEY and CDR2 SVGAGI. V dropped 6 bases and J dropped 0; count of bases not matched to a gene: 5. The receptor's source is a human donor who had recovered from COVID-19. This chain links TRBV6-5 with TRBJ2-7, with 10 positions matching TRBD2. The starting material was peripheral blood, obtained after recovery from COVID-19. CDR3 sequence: CASRLQREGSYEQYF. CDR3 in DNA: TGTGCCAGCAGGCTCCAGCGGGAGGGCTCCTACGAGCAGTACTTC.